What follows is one T cell receptor beta chain and its context. Its specificity is unknown. The data are from a study of T cells in tuberculosis. The study's findings and limits: The TCR-beta difference was not significant; alpha differences partly reflected length.

Sequencing was performed with immunoSEQ multiplex PCR; in TCRdb, only in-frame clones are kept and a portion is missing. The data contain under 40,000 clones, 94% of them singletons. The V gene end was trimmed by 3 bases and the J gene end by 2 bases; junction bases not matched to a gene: 5. The V gene's germline CDR1 is MNHEY and CDR2 SMNVEV (reference sequence). The CDR3 length is 15 residues. This TCR was recovered from a donor between 10 and 35 years old with latent tuberculosis or without tuberculosis infection. The sequencing sample was made of PBMCs. The V and J genes are TRBV27 and TRBJ1-1; 8 nucleotides match TRBD1. This chain's CDR3 is CASSFVQGANTEAFF. CDR3 nucleotide sequence: TGTGCCAGCAGTTTCGTCCAGGGGGCAAACACTGAAGCTTTCTTT.